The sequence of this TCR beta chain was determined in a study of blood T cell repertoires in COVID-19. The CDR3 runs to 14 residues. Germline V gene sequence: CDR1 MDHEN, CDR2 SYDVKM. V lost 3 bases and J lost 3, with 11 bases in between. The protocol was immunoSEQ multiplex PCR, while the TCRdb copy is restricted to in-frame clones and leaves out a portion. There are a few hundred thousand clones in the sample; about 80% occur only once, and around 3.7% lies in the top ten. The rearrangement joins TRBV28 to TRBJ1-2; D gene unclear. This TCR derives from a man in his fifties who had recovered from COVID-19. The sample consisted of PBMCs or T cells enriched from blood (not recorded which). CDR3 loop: CASSLRADYYGYTF. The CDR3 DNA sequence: TGTGCCAGCAGTTTGAGGGCAGACTACTATGGCTACACCTTC.